The 4 T cell receptor beta chains below were found in one sample sequenced in a study of cytomegalovirus exposure and HLA in healthy donors (dated by TCRdb to between 2016 and 2019). The library was obtained by the immunoSEQ multiplex PCR assay. For the multiplex PCR, a mixture combining 60 forward primers for TCR Vbeta segments and 13 reverse primers for TCR Jbeta segments was used. TCRdb took this table from immuneACCESS and kept in-frame rearrangements with V and J called. Such tables lack part of the clones; where checked against another copy, unresolved V genes explain under half of the gap, and the rest is unexplained. The sample records tens of thousands of clones, approximately 84% of which are singletons. The ten largest make up 2.1% of the sample. The sequenced sample was PBMCs. These receptors all come from a man aged 18 to 29 in good health and CMV-seronegative.

In its sample, this clone was seen a few times. V and J are TRBV6-6 and TRBJ2-5; 9 bases align to TRBD2. The germline CDR1 and CDR2 sequences are MNHNY and SVGAGI (reference sequence). The V and J ends lost 2 bases and 5 bases, in that order; junction bases with no gene match: 6. CDR3 length: 15 amino acids. Written as DNA, the CDR3 is TGTGCCAGCAGTTACGGCGGGAGGGGGAGGGAGACCCAGTACTTC. Its protein is CASSYGGRGRETQYF.

V and J are TRBV25-1 and TRBJ2-1; D is perhaps TRBD2 (6 bases). This CDR3 is 15 amino acids long. Germline V gene lookup returns CDR1 MGHDK and CDR2 SYGVNS. Trimming removed 2 bases at V and 4 bases at J, with 12 bases between. The CDR3: CASSEGGAGYNEQFF. In DNA, the CDR3 is TGTGCCAGCAGTGAAGGCGGGGCGGGTTACAATGAGCAGTTCTTC.

J is TRBJ2-5 and V is TRBV5-4; TRBD1 is a possible D gene (5 bases). V shed 0 bases and J shed 12 bases, with 24 bases lying between them. Germline V lookup: CDR1 SGHNT, CDR2 YYREEE (reference sequence). The CDR3 extends over 16 amino acids. CDR3 protein: CASSLGRIGVTPLEYF. The CDR3 region has the DNA TGTGCCAGCAGCTTGGGAAGGATAGGGGTGACCCCTCTGGAGTACTTC.

The chain recombines TRBV4-1 with TRBJ1-1; a possible D gene is TRBD1 (5 bases). The V end lost 4 bases, the J end lost 0 bases, and 9 bases lay between the germline ends. The CDR3 is 14 amino acids. Germline V gene lookup returns CDR1 MGHRA and CDR2 YSYEKL. CDR3 coding DNA: TGCGCCAGCAGCCCAGGGCAGTTGAACACTGAAGCTTTCTTT. This sequence encodes CASSPGQLNTEAFF.